The table lists the clone carrying this TCR beta chain with a few counts. The target antigen is unknown. These data belong to a study of T cells in Graves' hyperthyroidism and ophthalmopathy. Findings and caveats of the study: Progression to ophthalmopathy was predicted a median of 6.5 months early. Among thyroid clonotypes expanded above 0.001, most also appeared in blood.

RNA transcripts yielded amplified TCR beta CDR3 regions. The HTBI primer set was used in a first-round RT-PCR of the TCR CDR3. TCRdb used MiXCR to reprocess the multiplex PCR reads, holding one entry per CDR3 protein. This table holds about 300,000 distinct CDR3 sequences, roughly 15% found once. This receptor was taken from a young man with Graves' hyperthyroidism. The sequencing input was blood.

CDR3 region: CASSQEGRGNTGELFF. In DNA, the CDR3 is TGCGCCAGCAGCCAAGAGGGCAGGGGAAACACCGGGGAGCTGTTTTTT. This chain connects TRBV4-1 to TRBJ2-2, with a tentative D call TRBD1 (6 bases). The germline V gene encodes CDR1 MGHRA and CDR2 YSYEKL. V gave up 0 bases and J gave up 2 bases, with 10 bases separating them. The length of the CDR3 is 16 residues.